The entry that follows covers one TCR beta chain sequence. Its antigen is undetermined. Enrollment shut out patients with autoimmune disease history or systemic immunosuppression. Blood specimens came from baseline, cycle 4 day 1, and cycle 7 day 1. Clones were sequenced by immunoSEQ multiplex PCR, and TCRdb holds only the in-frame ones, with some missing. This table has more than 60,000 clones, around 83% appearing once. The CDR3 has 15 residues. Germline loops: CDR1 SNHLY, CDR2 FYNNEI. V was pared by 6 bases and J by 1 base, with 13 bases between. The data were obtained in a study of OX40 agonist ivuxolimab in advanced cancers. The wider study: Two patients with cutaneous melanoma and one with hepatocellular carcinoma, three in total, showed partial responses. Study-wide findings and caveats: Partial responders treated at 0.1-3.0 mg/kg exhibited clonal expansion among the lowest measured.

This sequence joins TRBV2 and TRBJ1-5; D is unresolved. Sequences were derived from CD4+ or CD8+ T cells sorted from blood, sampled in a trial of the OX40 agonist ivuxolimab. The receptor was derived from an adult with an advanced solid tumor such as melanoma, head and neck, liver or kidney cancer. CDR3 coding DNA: TGTGCCAGCAGGGGGATGGGCACGAGCAATCAGCCCCAGCATTTT. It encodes CASRGMGTSNQPQHF. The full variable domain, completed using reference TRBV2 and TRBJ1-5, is EPEVTQTPSHQVTQMGQEVILRCVPISNHLYFYWYRQILGQKVEFLVSFYNNEISEKSEIFDDQFSVERPDGSNFTLKIRSTKLEDSAMYFCASRGMGTSNQPQHFGDGTRLSIL.